Below, 20 T cell receptor beta chains from the same sample are listed, as sequenced in a study of shared clonotypes between healthy human individuals (dated by TCRdb to the early 2020s). Library method: the immunoSEQ multiplex PCR assay. TCRdb holds this immuneACCESS table with in-frame rearrangements only. Some clones are missing; in checked studies, unresolved V genes explain under half, and the rest has no known cause. For this sample there are approximately 700,000 clones; more than 70% appear just once. Clones ranked in the top ten supply under 2% of the sample. Input material: memory CD4+ T cells sorted from blood. According to the study, the label for this sample's cell subset or site signals: CD45RA-negative fraction. Every receptor here comes from a woman aged 25-40 years in good health.

The chain employs TRBV19 and TRBJ2-7; either TRBD1 or TRBD2 may supply D (5 bases each). Germline CDR1 LNHDA, CDR2 SQIVND (reference sequence). Trimming pared 5 bases from V and 3 bases from J, leaving 17 bases between. This CDR3 has 15 residues. The CDR3 loop reads CASSVLAGGGYEQYF. The CDR3 region has the DNA TGTGCCAGTAGTGTACTGGCCGGTGGGGGCTACGAGCAGTACTTC.

The chain combines TRBV5-1 with TRBJ2-5; 11 nucleotides align to TRBD1. Germline V gene sequence: CDR1 SGHRS, CDR2 YFSETQ. With 4 bases clipped from V and 1 base from J, the junction kept 6 bases outside the gene matches. This CDR3 comprises 16 residues. CDR3 in DNA: TGCGCCAGCAGCCCGTGGGACAGGGGGGCCCAAGAGACCCAGTACTTC. Amino acids: CASSPWDRGAQETQYF.

The chain employs TRBV14 and TRBJ1-2; TRBD1 might be the D (5 bases). V was clipped by 0 bases and J by 4 bases, with 15 bases between them. The CDR3 consists of 16 residues. Germline CDR1 is SGHDN and CDR2 is FVKESK. CDR3 in amino acids: CASSQDPGRKIYGYTF. The CDR3 bases are TGTGCCAGCAGCCAAGATCCGGGACGGAAGATCTATGGCTACACCTTC.

This clone occurred once. This chain links TRBV19 with TRBJ1-2; D is perhaps TRBD1 (5 bases). CDR3 length equals 14 residues. Germline V gene data show CDR1 as LNHDA and CDR2 as SQIVND (reference sequence). The V and J ends lost 3 bases and 1 base respectively, with 9 bases between them. The chain's CDR3 is CASSIRGVNYGYTF. In nucleotides, the CDR3 is TGTGCCAGTAGTATTCGAGGGGTTAACTATGGCTACACCTTC.

The rearrangement links TRBV28 to TRBJ2-7; unclear D gene. The V end lost 5 bases, the J end lost 8 bases, and 10 bases lay between the germline ends. The germline V gene encodes CDR1 MDHEN and CDR2 SYDVKM. The CDR3 covers 11 residues. The CDR3 protein is CASSGGGKQYF. The CDR3 DNA reads TGTGCCAGCAGTGGCGGTGGCAAGCAGTACTTC.

This clone was counted a few times. The chain uses TRBV27 and TRBJ2-3; a possible D gene is TRBD2 (5 bases). CDR1 MNHEY and CDR2 SMNVEV come from the germline V gene (reference sequence). V lost 2 bases and J 3 bases, leaving 12 bases between the germline ends. The length of the CDR3 is 15 residues. The CDR3 here is CASSLIGGQTDTQYF. For the CDR3, the DNA is TGTGCCAGCAGTTTAATAGGAGGTCAGACAGATACGCAGTATTTT.

The J gene is TRBJ2-3, the V gene TRBV27; a weak D match, TRBD1 (6 bases). The CDR3 has 15 residues. Germline loops: CDR1 MNHEY, CDR2 SMNVEV (reference sequence). V lost 2 bases, J lost 3 bases, and 12 bases lay in between. Written as DNA, the CDR3 is TGTGCCAGCAGTTTACAGGGGTGGAGGACAGATACGCAGTATTTT. It translates to CASSLQGWRTDTQYF.

The V gene is TRBV5-1, the J gene TRBJ1-2; D remains unclear. The CDR3 loop spans 13 amino acids. The V gene lost 5 bases and the J gene lost 4 bases, with 12 bases spanning the gap. Germline-derived CDR1 and CDR2 are SGHRS and YFSETQ. The CDR3 here is CASRLSELYGYTF. The CDR3 DNA follows: TGCGCCAGCAGACTATCTGAGCTCTATGGCTACACCTTC.

The chain employs TRBV18 and TRBJ2-2; D is possibly TRBD2 (6 bases). The CDR3 is made up of 15 amino acids. Germline values: CDR1 KGHSH, CDR2 LQKENI. V gave up 3 bases and J gave up 6 bases, with 14 bases separating them. CDR3 DNA: TGTGCCAGCTCACCGGACCTGACGGGAGCCGGGGAGCTGTTTTTT. Its protein product is CASSPDLTGAGELFF.

A remark on this clone: The sample holds other DNA sequences that translate to the same CDR3. CDR3 region: CASSLTRQETQYF. CDR3 nucleotide sequence: TGTGCCAGCAGCTTAACGAGGCAAGAGACCCAGTACTTC. The V call is TRBV7-3, the J call TRBJ2-5, with no clear D. Germline CDR1 reads SGHTA; CDR2 reads FQGTGA. Trimming removed 0 bases from V and 2 bases from J, with 4 bases in between. The CDR3 is 13 residues long.

CDR3 region: CASRLTGPAGETQYF. The DNA for the CDR3 is TGTGCCAGCAGGCTGACAGGCCCGGCGGGAGAGACCCAGTACTTC. The genes are TRBV6-6 and TRBJ2-5, with a possible D match to TRBD1 (6 bases). V was cut by 6 bases and J by 4 bases, with 18 bases left in between. Per germline, CDR1 MNHNY and CDR2 SVGAGI (reference sequence). The CDR3 totals 15 residues.

This clone was detected a few times. The chain employs TRBV7-7 and TRBJ1-1; D ambiguous. The CDR3 totals 13 residues. Germline V lookup: CDR1 SSHAT, CDR2 FNYEAQ (reference sequence). Trimming left V 4 bases short and J 2 bases short, with 8 bases between. The CDR3, as DNA: TGTGCCAGCAGCTCGTCTATAAACACTGAAGCTTTCTTT. Its protein product is CASSSSINTEAFF.

The V gene is TRBV29-1, the J gene TRBJ1-1, with D perhaps matching TRBD1 (5 bases). Trimming left V 4 bases short and J 0 bases short, with 6 bases between. This CDR3 has 12 residues. CDR1 is SQVTM, CDR2 ANQGSEA, per germline. The chain's CDR3 is CSVGGVNTEAFF. The DNA of the CDR3 is TGCAGCGTTGGGGGGGTGAACACTGAAGCTTTCTTT.

The rearrangement links TRBV2 to TRBJ2-7; 10 positions match TRBD2. V lost 4 bases to trimming and J lost 1 base; unmatched junction nucleotides: 4. Per germline, CDR1 SNHLY and CDR2 FYNNEI. The CDR3 runs to 15 residues. In nucleotides, the CDR3 is TGTGCCAGCAGTGGGCTAGCGGGGGATTCCTACGAGCAGTACTTC. Encoded protein: CASSGLAGDSYEQYF.

V is TRBV7-3 and J is TRBJ2-3; maybe TRBD2 (6 bases). Germline V lookup: CDR1 SGHTA, CDR2 FQGTGA. This CDR3 region has 13 residues. V shed 4 bases and J shed 3 bases, with 8 bases lying between them. DNA of the CDR3: TGTGCCAGCAGCTCTAGCGAGACAGATACGCAGTATTTT. Translated, it gives CASSSSETDTQYF. The whole variable domain, remainder taken from reference TRBV7-3 and TRBJ2-3, is GAGVSQTPSNKVTEKGKYVELRCDPISGHTALYWYRQSLGQGPEFLIYFQGTGAADDSGLPNDRFFAVRPEGSVSTLKIQRTERGDSAVYLCASSSSETDTQYFGPGTRLTVL.

The chain recombines TRBV19 with TRBJ2-1; D is possibly TRBD1 (6 bases). V dropped 5 bases and J dropped 10 bases, with 15 bases sitting between them. The CDR3 is 13 amino acids. In germline, CDR1 is LNHDA, CDR2 SQIVND (reference sequence). The CDR3 protein is CASSDRQVGEQFF. In nucleotides, the CDR3 is TGTGCCAGTAGTGATCGACAGGTCGGGGAGCAGTTCTTC.

V usage is TRBV28 and J usage is TRBJ1-2, with 9 bases identical to TRBD1. Per the germline V gene, CDR1 is MDHEN and CDR2 is SYDVKM. Trimming cost V 7 bases and J 5 bases; bases outside gene matches: 5. The length of the CDR3 is 13 residues. Here the CDR3 reads CASNPGTGYGYTF. The CDR3 nucleotides read TGTGCCAGCAACCCGGGGACAGGGTATGGCTACACCTTC.

The rearrangement links TRBV6-6 to TRBJ1-1; D is unresolved. This CDR3 region has 13 residues. The V end lost 7 bases, the J end lost 3 bases, and 12 bases lay between the germline ends. Germline V gene sequence: CDR1 MNHNY, CDR2 SVGAGI (reference sequence). This CDR3 reads CASTSQDYTEAFF. The CDR3 region has the DNA TGTGCCAGCACCTCGCAGGATTACACTGAAGCTTTCTTT.

In its sample, this clone was seen a few times. This CDR3 is also generated by other DNA sequences in the sample. The chain carries TRBV28 and TRBJ2-1; TRBD2 is a possible D gene (6 bases). V was cut by 2 bases and J by 7 bases, with 12 bases left in between. Germline V gene lookup returns CDR1 MDHEN and CDR2 SYDVKM. The CDR3 loop spans 14 amino acids. The CDR3 sequence: CASSLPGSLNEQFF. DNA of the CDR3: TGTGCCAGCAGTTTACCCGGGAGCTTAAATGAGCAGTTCTTC.

In DNA form, the CDR3 reads TGCGCCAGCAGCTCCCTAATTCTAGAACGGGAGACCCAGTACTTC. The encoded protein is CASSSLILERETQYF. The V and J genes are TRBV5-1 and TRBJ2-5; D is unclear. The CDR3 is 15 residues long. V was cut by 3 bases and J by 5 bases, with 17 bases left in between. Per the germline V gene, CDR1 is SGHRS and CDR2 is YFSETQ.